Listed below are T cell receptor beta chains from one sample, sequenced in a study of shared clonotypes between healthy human individuals. Repertoires were generated with immunoSEQ multiplex PCR, while TCRdb's copy carries only in-frame clones and drops some. The sample lists around 560,000 clones; around 96% were seen once. Sequencing used naive CD8+ T cells sorted from blood. The receptor source for this set is a woman under 40 in good health. CDR3s include the opening cysteine and the closing phenylalanine or tryptophan. D genes are given only for firm matches. Clone sizes are given selectively: once, few, many, or a class where the clone is expanded.

>TRBV9|-|TRBJ2-1|once
CASSANNEQFF
TGTGCCAGCAGCGCAAACAATGAGCAGTTCTTC
>TRBV13|-|TRBJ2-1|-
CASSLEGTGNEQFF
TGTGCCAGCAGCTTAGAAGGGACGGGCAATGAGCAGTTCTTC
>TRBV28|-|TRBJ2-5|-
CASRLRGLQETQYF
TGTGCCAGCAGGCTTCGGGGTCTCCAAGAGACCCAGTACTTC
>TRBV27|TRBD2|TRBJ2-1|-
CASAGGRTYNEQFF
TGTGCCAGCGCAGGCGGGAGGACCTACAATGAGCAGTTCTTC
>TRBV12-5|-|TRBJ2-1|-
CASGLIRGSYNEQFF
TGTGCTAGTGGTTTGATCAGGGGTTCCTACAATGAGCAGTTCTTC
>TRBV11-2|-|TRBJ2-7|-
CASSLVSGSYEQYF
TGTGCCAGCAGCTTAGTATCAGGGTCCTACGAGCAGTACTTC
>TRBV5-1|-|TRBJ2-5|-
CASNGGSPQETQYF
TGCGCCAGCAATGGGGGATCCCCTCAAGAGACCCAGTACTTC
>TRBV27|-|TRBJ2-2|once
CASSSGGTGPGELFF
TGTGCCAGCAGTTCTGGTGGTACTGGCCCCGGGGAGCTGTTTTTT
>TRBV28|-|TRBJ1-5|-
CASSSGYQPQHF
TGTGCCAGCAGTTCGGGATATCAGCCCCAGCATTTT
>TRBV6-5|-|TRBJ2-2|-
CASSYPAPGNTGELFF
TGTGCCAGCAGTTACCCTGCCCCGGGGAACACCGGGGAGCTGTTTTTT
>TRBV2|-|TRBJ2-2|few
CASSEPRGEPGELFF
TGTGCCAGCAGTGAGCCCAGGGGTGAGCCCGGGGAGCTGTTTTTT
>TRBV4-1|TRBD2|TRBJ2-7|-
CASSQSSGRYHEQYF
TGCGCCAGCAGCCAGTCTAGCGGGAGGTACCACGAGCAGTACTTC